The rows below give T cell receptor beta chains drawn from one sample of a study of shared clonotypes between healthy human individuals. TCRdb's table, derived via immunoSEQ multiplex PCR, lists solely in-frame clones and lacks some. The table includes 450,000 to 700,000 clones, 95% to 96% detected once. Sequenced material: naive CD8+ T cells sorted from blood. Receptors originate from a woman in her twenties or thirties in good health. Both conserved end residues are part of each CDR3. D genes are given only for firm matches. Part of the rows lack a size; the others show once, few, many or a class for expanded clones.

>TRBD1|TRBV5-6|TRBJ1-3|NA
TGTGCCAGCAGCTCCGGGACAGGGAGCGGAAACACCATATATTTT
CASSSGTGSGNTIYF
>NA|TRBV29-1|TRBJ2-7|NA
TGCAGCGTTGTACAGTTGTACTCCTACGAGCAGTACTTC
CSVVQLYSYEQYF
>NA|TRBV27|TRBJ1-4|NA
TGTGCCAGCAGTTTGGACAATGAAAAACTGTTTTTT
CASSLDNEKLFF
>TRBD1|TRBV10-2|TRBJ1-5|NA
TGCGCCACCATCAGGGGGCTCAATCAGCCCCAGCATTTT
CATIRGLNQPQHF
>NA|TRBV2|TRBJ1-1|NA
TGTGCCAGCAGTGATGGGAACCTTGGGAACACTGAAGCTTTCTTT
CASSDGNLGNTEAFF
>TRBD2|TRBV27|TRBJ2-3|NA
TGTGCCAGCAGTCACGGACTAGCGGGAGCGGGAGATACGCAGTATTTT
CASSHGLAGAGDTQYF
>TRBD2|TRBV7-8|TRBJ2-1|NA
TGTGCCAGCAGCTTAGCGCCGGGACTAGTGGGCAATGAGCAGTTCTTC
CASSLAPGLVGNEQFF
>NA|TRBV7-6|TRBJ1-1|NA
TGTGCCAGCAGCGTCGGGCCGAACACTGAAGCTTTCTTT
CASSVGPNTEAFF
>TRBD1|TRBV28|TRBJ1-6|NA
TGTGCCAGCAGTTTATCAGGGGGCTGGAATTCACCCCTCCACTTT
CASSLSGGWNSPLHF
>NA|TRBV6-5|TRBJ1-2|NA
TGTGCCAGCAGTTACGTGGCAACCGGGGGCTACACCTTC
CASSYVATGGYTF
>NA|TRBV11-2|TRBJ2-7|once
TGTGCCAGCAGCTTAGCTGCCACCCATGAGCAGTACTTC
CASSLAATHEQYF
>NA|TRBV4-1|TRBJ2-7|NA
TGCGCCAGCAGCACCAACACACTAGTTATCGAGCAGTACTTC
CASSTNTLVIEQYF
>NA|TRBV4-1|TRBJ1-5|NA
TGCGCCAGCAGCCAAGACCCTTTTAGCAATCAGCCCCAGCATTTT
CASSQDPFSNQPQHF
>NA|TRBV11-2|TRBJ2-4|NA
TGTGCCAGCAGCTTAGCCCGACAGATTCAGTACTTC
CASSLARQIQYF
>TRBD2|TRBV13|TRBJ2-1|NA
TGTGCCAGCAGCTTAGCATCTAGCGGCAAACTTGCTAAGGGGTTCTTC
CASSLASSGKLAKGFF
>NA|TRBV9|TRBJ2-7|NA
TGTGCCAGCAGCGTACACAGGGAAGGACGAGGCGAGCAGTACTTC
CASSVHREGRGEQYF
>NA|TRBV9|TRBJ2-1|NA
TGTGCCAGCAGCGTAGGGGCGGGAAACTACAATGAGCAGTTCTTC
CASSVGAGNYNEQFF
>NA|TRBV28|TRBJ2-7|once
TGTGCCAGCAGTTTAAAGGGGACCTACGAGCAGTACTTC
CASSLKGTYEQYF